The 9 T cell receptor beta chains in this list originate from one sample, sequenced in a study of T cell responses to AZD1222 COVID-19 vaccine. The table came from immunoSEQ multiplex PCR; TCRdb's copy has only in-frame clones and leaves some out. This sample has more than 110,000 clones; around 93% occur once, and the top ten carry 7.5% to 9.5%. This specimen consisted of peripheral blood, obtained on day 0 of AZD1222 vaccination. These receptors came from an adult in good health.

The V gene is TRBV10-3, the J gene TRBJ1-2; 10 bases fit TRBD1. V lost 10 bases and J lost 8; bases outside the gene matches: 10. The CDR3 is made up of 13 amino acids. Germline V gene data show CDR1 as ENHRY and CDR2 as SYGVKD. The CDR3 coding sequence is TGTGCCACCTGGACAGGGGGATTGGAGGGCTACACCTTC. It yields the protein CATWTGGLEGYTF.

V is TRBV19 and J is TRBJ1-5; the D gene is possibly TRBD1 (5 bases). Trimming removed 0 bases at V and 3 bases at J, with 9 bases between. Germline assignment: CDR1 LNHDA and CDR2 SQIVND (reference sequence). This CDR3 region has 15 residues. CDR3 sequence: CASSIEGGYNQPQHF. CDR3 nucleotides: TGTGCCAGTAGTATAGAGGGGGGATACAATCAGCCCCAGCATTTT.

The chain joins TRBV30 to TRBJ2-3; D remains ambiguous. The germline gives CDR1 GTSNPN, CDR2 SVGIG (reference sequence). The V gene lost 3 bases and the J gene lost 3 bases, with 10 bases spanning the gap. The CDR3 contains 13 residues. CDR3 residues: CAWSVHGTDTQYF. The CDR3 coding sequence is TGTGCCTGGAGCGTCCATGGAACAGATACGCAGTATTTT.

The rearrangement links TRBV15 to TRBJ1-2; possible D gene TRBD1, 6 bases. Per germline, CDR1 LNHNV and CDR2 YYDKDF (reference sequence). This CDR3 spans 19 amino acids. V lost 3 bases to trimming and J lost 3 bases, with 26 bases between them. For the CDR3, the DNA is TGTGCCACCAGCAGTTTTTGGCAGAGATTGGCGGGGGGCGACTATGGCTACACCTTC. Residues: CATSSFWQRLAGGDYGYTF.

This chain uses TRBV27 with TRBJ2-7; D call uncertain. Trimming pared 2 bases from V and 1 base from J, leaving 12 bases between. There are 15 residues in the CDR3. Germline V gives CDR1 MNHEY, CDR2 SMNVEV (reference sequence). CDR3 sequence: CASSLSGLRSYEQYF. As DNA, the CDR3 is TGTGCCAGCAGTTTAAGTGGGTTAAGGTCCTACGAGCAGTACTTC.

The chain combines TRBV30 with TRBJ1-6; D ambiguous. V gave up 3 bases and J gave up 14 bases, with 17 bases separating them. CDR1 is GTSNPN and CDR2 is SVGIG in the germline V gene (reference sequence). The CDR3 runs to 13 residues. CDR3 loop: CAWRSGVERALHF. CDR3 sequence (DNA): TGTGCCTGGAGATCCGGGGTTGAAAGGGCCCTCCACTTT.

The V call is TRBV5-5, the J call TRBJ2-7; possible D gene TRBD1, 6 bases. Trimming cost V 4 bases and J 2 bases, with 13 bases left between them. This CDR3 region has 14 residues. Germline V gene lookup returns CDR1 SGHKS and CDR2 YYEKEE (reference sequence). Here the CDR3 DNA reads TGTGCCAGCAGCCCGGGACAATTCCCCTACGAGCAGTACTTC. It encodes CASSPGQFPYEQYF.

The J gene is TRBJ1-2, the V gene TRBV9; D is perhaps TRBD1 (5 bases). Germline-derived CDR1 and CDR2 are SGDLS and YYNGEE. V lost 0 bases, J lost 4 bases, and 10 bases lay in between. The CDR3 contains 14 residues. Here the CDR3 DNA reads TGTGCCAGCAGCGTAGTGGGGGAATCCTATGGCTACACCTTC. It codes for CASSVVGESYGYTF.

The rearrangement joins TRBV5-1 to TRBJ2-1; weak D call: TRBD2 (5 bases). The CDR3 extends over 14 amino acids. Trimming took 4 bases from V and 7 from J, leaving 15 bases between them. Germline V gene sequence: CDR1 SGHRS, CDR2 YFSETQ. The CDR3 loop is CASSRRSEGNEQFF. The CDR3 DNA reads TGCGCCAGCAGCAGGAGGTCGGAAGGTAATGAGCAGTTCTTC. Combining the CDR3 with reference TRBV5-1 and TRBJ2-1 gives the whole variable domain KAGVTQTPRYLIKTRGQQVTLSCSPISGHRSVSWYQQTPGQGLQFLFEYFSETQRNKGNFPGRFSGRQFSNSRSEMNVSTLELGDSALYLCASSRRSEGNEQFFGPGTRLTVL.